What follows are 8 T cell receptor beta chains derived from one specimen sequenced in a study of blood T cell repertoires in COVID-19. Assay used: immunoSEQ multiplex PCR; TCRdb lists only in-frame clones, some missing. The table lists a few hundred thousand clones, roughly 85% of them singletons. Sequencing input: peripheral blood. The receptors were sampled from a young woman with acute or convalescent COVID-19.

The V call is TRBV28, the J call TRBJ2-7; D perhaps matches TRBD2 (5 bases). The CDR3 contains 12 residues. Germline V CDR1 and CDR2: MDHEN, SYDVKM. Trimming removed 5 bases at V and 3 bases at J, with 8 bases between. As DNA, the CDR3 is TGTGCCAGCAGTCTCCGGGACTACGAGCAGTACTTC. This encodes CASSLRDYEQYF. Supplemented by reference TRBV28 and TRBJ2-7, the full variable domain reads DVKVTQSSRYLVKRTGEKVFLECVQDMDHENMFWYRQDPGLGLRLIYFSYDVKMKEKGDIPEGYSVSREKKERFSLILESASTNQTSMYLCASSLRDYEQYFGPGTRLTVT.

This chain connects TRBV29-1 to TRBJ2-1; 8 bases align to TRBD2. J was trimmed by 4 bases and V by 3 bases; bases with no gene match: 5. The CDR3 sequence is 14 residues long. Germline lookup yields CDR1 SQVTM and CDR2 ANQGSEA. CDR3 loop: CSVDSSGQYNEQFF. The CDR3 nucleotides are TGCAGCGTTGACTCTAGCGGGCAATACAATGAGCAGTTCTTC.

The chain combines TRBV6-1 with TRBJ2-2; 13 bases map to TRBD2. The germline V gene has CDR1 MNHNS and CDR2 SASEGT. J was trimmed by 8 bases and V by 2 bases; bases with no gene match: 5. This CDR3 spans 16 amino acids. The CDR3 protein is CASSERLAGGGGELFF. The CDR3 DNA reads as TGTGCCAGCAGTGAAAGACTAGCGGGAGGAGGTGGGGAGCTGTTTTTT.

On this clone: This may stem from a read error, because a much larger clone lies one nucleotide away. The sample carries other DNA sequences with the same CDR3. The rearrangement uses TRBV12-3 or TRBV12-4 and TRBJ1-2; D remains unclear. The V end was cut by 5 bases, the J end by 2 bases, with 9 bases between. The CDR3 runs 13 residues. CDR3 in amino acids: CASSPTGNYGYTF. The CDR3 nucleotides read TGTGCCAGCAGTCCGACGGGGAACTATGGCTACACCTTC.

The chain combines TRBV5-5 with TRBJ2-7, with TRBD1 as a possible D gene (6 bases). This CDR3 contains 13 residues. V dropped 2 bases and J dropped 1 base, with 7 bases sitting between them. Per germline, CDR1 SGHKS and CDR2 YYEKEE (reference sequence). The CDR3 sequence: CASSLQGSYEQYF. As DNA, the CDR3 is TGTGCCAGCAGCTTACAGGGTTCCTACGAGCAGTACTTC.

The rearrangement uses TRBV7-2 and TRBJ2-1; possibly TRBD2 for D (5 bases). Germline CDR1 reads SGHTA; CDR2 reads FQGNSA. V was cut by 3 bases and J by 7 bases, with 16 bases left in between. There are 15 residues in the CDR3. The CDR3 DNA follows: TGTGCCAGCAGCTTTGTGGGAGTGTTTCGGAATGAGCAGTTCTTC. Its translation: CASSFVGVFRNEQFF.

The CDR3 reads CASSQGGQSSYEQYF. CDR3 nucleotides: TGCGCCAGCAGCCAAGGGGGGCAAAGCTCCTACGAGCAGTACTTC. The chain carries TRBV4-1 and TRBJ2-7; D may be TRBD1 (6 bases). Germline V gives CDR1 MGHRA, CDR2 YSYEKL. This CDR3 is 15 amino acids long. V gave up 1 base and J gave up 0 bases, with 10 bases separating them.

This clone was seen only once. This chain connects TRBV9 to TRBJ2-2; 8 nucleotides line up with TRBD2. V trimming: 0 bases; J trimming: 2 bases; junction bases outside the gene matches: 6. The CDR3 totals 17 residues. In germline, CDR1 is SGDLS, CDR2 YYNGEE. CDR3 nucleotides: TGTGCCAGCAGCGTAGGGCTAGCGGGTACCAACACCGGGGAGCTGTTTTTT. It codes for CASSVGLAGTNTGELFF. Variable domain in full (rest from reference TRBV9 and TRBJ2-2): DSGVTQTPKHLITATGQRVTLRCSPRSGDLSVYWYQQSLDQGLQFLIQYYNGEERAKGNILERFSAQQFPDLHSELNLSSLELGDSALYFCASSVGLAGTNTGELFFGEGSRLTVL.